The 22 T cell receptor beta chains below were found in one sample sequenced in a study of cytotoxic CD8 clonotypes in ibrutinib-treated CLL. The repertoire was sequenced with immunoSEQ multiplex PCR; TCRdb's copy has only in-frame clones and lacks some. In the table there are some 350,000 clones, roughly 67% of which are singletons. The sequenced sample was PBMCs, obtained after 36 months of ibrutinib treatment. All receptors derive from a human donor with chronic lymphocytic leukemia.

The chain is built from TRBV7-8 and TRBJ2-7, with D possibly TRBD1 on 6 matching bases. Germline V gene data show CDR1 as SGHVS and CDR2 as FQNEAQ. Trimming pared 3 bases from V and 9 bases from J, leaving 18 bases between. The CDR3 sequence is 14 residues long. As DNA, the CDR3 is TGTGCCAGCAGCTTGGGACAAGCTTCCCTGGGGCAGTACTTC. Its protein is CASSLGQASLGQYF.

This chain joins TRBV6-5 and TRBJ1-5; D unclear. Germline CDR1 is MNHEY and CDR2 is SVGAGI. V lost 7 bases, J lost 1 base, and 8 bases lay in between. This CDR3 region has 13 residues. Here the CDR3 reads CASTPGSNQPQHF. The CDR3 DNA is TGTGCCAGCACCCCGGGCAGCAATCAGCCCCAGCATTTT.

This clone was counted only a few times. The chain is built from TRBV7-3 and TRBJ2-3, with 8 bases lining up with TRBD1. CDR3 size: 16 residues. Looked up from germline, CDR1 is SGHTA and CDR2 is FQGTGA. Trimming at V came to 3 bases and at J to 2 bases, leaving 7 bases not matched to a gene. The DNA of the CDR3 is TGTGCCAGCAGCTTCAGGGGGCCCCTCACCACAGATACGCAGTATTTT. Protein product: CASSFRGPLTTDTQYF.

The chain couples TRBV5-4 to TRBJ2-7, with 7 bases identical to TRBD2. Germline trimming cut 5 bases from V and 2 bases from J; bases unmatched to any gene: 7. The germline V gene has CDR1 SGHNT and CDR2 YYREEE (reference sequence). The CDR3 totals 14 residues. The CDR3 region has the DNA TGTGCCAGCAGTACGGCGGGAGACCCCTACGAGCAGTACTTC. Translating gives CASSTAGDPYEQYF.

This chain uses TRBV27 with TRBJ2-7; 9 positions agree with TRBD1. The CDR3 length is 20 residues. Germline V lookup: CDR1 MNHEY, CDR2 SMNVEV (reference sequence). V lost 6 bases to trimming and J lost 0 bases; unmatched junction nucleotides: 21. CDR3 sequence reads: CASSPKPLGTGMRSSYEQYF. CDR3 in DNA: TGTGCCAGCAGCCCCAAACCCCTCGGGACAGGGATGAGGAGCTCCTACGAGCAGTACTTC.

The J gene is TRBJ2-1, the V gene TRBV13, with 14 bases lining up with TRBD2. This CDR3 has 16 amino acids. Germline loops: CDR1 PRHDT, CDR2 FYEKMQ (reference sequence). V shed 5 bases and J 9 bases; nucleotides not matched to a gene: 9. As DNA, the CDR3 is TGTGCCAGCAGCCCCCGACTAGCGGGGGGGCCTGGTGAGCAGTTCTTC. This gives the protein CASSPRLAGGPGEQFF.

The genes are TRBV29-1 and TRBJ2-2; either TRBD1 or TRBD2 may fit D (5 bases each). This CDR3 is built from 17 residues. Germline V gene lookup returns CDR1 SQVTM and CDR2 ANQGSEA. V gave up 4 bases and J gave up 1 base, with 19 bases separating them. For the CDR3, the DNA is TGCAGCGTTGCGAATTCCCCGCTGGGGGTGAACACCGGGGAGCTGTTTTTT. This gives the protein CSVANSPLGVNTGELFF.

CDR3 protein: CASSRLEQGEITGNTIYF. CDR3 bases: TGTGCCAGCAGCCGCCTGGAACAGGGTGAGATTACTGGAAACACCATATATTTT. V is TRBV4-2 and J is TRBJ1-3; tentatively, D is TRBD1 (6 bases). V gave up 4 bases and J gave up 2 bases, with 21 bases separating them. Germline CDR1 and CDR2: LGHNA and YNFKEQ. CDR3 size: 18 residues.

The chain has TRBV5-4 and TRBJ2-3; 11 bases align to TRBD1. Per the germline V gene, CDR1 is SGHNT and CDR2 is YYREEE (reference sequence). J gave up 5 bases and V 3 bases, and 8 bases lay outside the gene matches. The CDR3 loop spans 16 amino acids. The CDR3 sequence is CASSWDGQGAGDTQYF. In DNA form, the CDR3 reads TGTGCCAGCAGCTGGGACGGACAGGGGGCTGGAGATACGCAGTATTTT.

The J gene is TRBJ2-7, the V gene TRBV7-9; D may correspond to TRBD1 or TRBD2 (5 bases each). Germline loops: CDR1 SEHNR, CDR2 FQNEAQ (reference sequence). Trimming removed 6 bases from V and 2 bases from J, with 11 bases in between. The CDR3 has 13 amino acids. CDR3 nucleotides: TGTGCCAGCAGGGCAGGGACGGCCTACGAGCAGTACTTC. Amino acid sequence: CASRAGTAYEQYF.

The chain employs TRBV4-1 and TRBJ2-1; possibly TRBD2 for D (6 bases). V lost 4 bases, J lost 6 bases, and 13 bases lay in between. Germline loops: CDR1 MGHRA, CDR2 YSYEKL. There are 14 residues in the CDR3. The CDR3 reads CASSLGTGGNEQFF. Written as DNA, the CDR3 is TGCGCCAGCAGCCTCGGGACCGGGGGCAATGAGCAGTTCTTC.

V is TRBV10-3 and J is TRBJ1-5, with D perhaps TRBD1 (5 bases). CDR1 is ENHRY and CDR2 is SYGVKD in the germline V gene. V lost 9 bases, J lost 2 bases, and 11 bases lay in between. The CDR3 covers 13 residues. This CDR3 is CAIKGLGNQPQHF. The CDR3 nucleotides are TGTGCCATAAAGGGACTGGGCAATCAGCCCCAGCATTTT.

The chain uses TRBV19 and TRBJ1-1; TRBD1 matches at 7 bases. The germline V gene has CDR1 LNHDA and CDR2 SQIVND (reference sequence). With V trimmed by 4 bases and J by 2 bases, 7 bases remained unmatched. This CDR3 comprises 15 residues. CDR3 coding DNA: TGTGCCAGTAGTACTCAACGGACAGGTAACACTGAAGCTTTCTTT. Translation gives CASSTQRTGNTEAFF.

This chain uses TRBV4-3 with TRBJ1-2; D is unresolved. In germline, CDR1 is LGHNA, CDR2 YSLEER. The germline V and J ends were trimmed by 4 bases and 4 bases, with 4 bases remaining between them. The CDR3 extends over 11 amino acids. The CDR3 here is CASSPGYGYTF. CDR3 sequence (DNA): TGCGCCAGCAGCCCCGGCTATGGCTACACCTTC.

V gene TRBV15 combines with J gene TRBJ2-1, with a tentative D call TRBD2 (6 bases). The CDR3 extends over 16 amino acids. Looked up from germline, CDR1 is LNHNV and CDR2 is YYDKDF (reference sequence). The V end lost 3 bases, the J end lost 5 bases, and 17 bases lay between the germline ends. The DNA of the CDR3 is TGTGCCACCAGCAGGATTGGGACTTATTTGGACAATGAGCAGTTCTTC. The encoded protein is CATSRIGTYLDNEQFF.

This clone was seen more than once but under ten times. The chain carries TRBV29-1 and TRBJ1-1; 10 positions match TRBD1. Trimming took 4 bases from V and 5 from J; bases not matched to a gene: 7. Germline V gene sequence: CDR1 SQVTM, CDR2 ANQGSEA. CDR3 length equals 14 residues. Here the CDR3 reads CSVVPDRGRTEAFF. The CDR3 DNA sequence: TGCAGCGTTGTCCCCGACAGGGGGCGTACTGAAGCTTTCTTT. Combining the CDR3 with reference TRBV29-1 and TRBJ1-1 gives the whole variable domain SAVISQKPSRDICQRGTSLTIQCQVDSQVTMMFWYRQQPGQSLTLIATANQGSEATYESGFVIDKFPISRPNLTFSTLTVSNMSPEDSSIYLCSVVPDRGRTEAFFGQGTRLTVV.

This clone was detected only once. In DNA form, the CDR3 reads TGCGCCAGCAGCTCGAGGTGGACTAGCGGGGGGGGCGCCGGGGAGCTGTTTTTT. Encoded protein: CASSSRWTSGGGAGELFF. The rearrangement links TRBV5-1 to TRBJ2-2; TRBD2 matches at 15 bases. CDR1 and CDR2 (germline): SGHRS, YFSETQ. This CDR3 has 18 residues. V lost 3 bases, J lost 6 bases, and 9 bases stayed unmatched.

This chain links TRBV5-1 with TRBJ2-1; no reliable D call. The CDR3 contains 13 residues. The germline V gene encodes CDR1 SGHRS and CDR2 YFSETQ. Trimming pared 1 base from V and 15 bases from J, leaving 17 bases between. CDR3 sequence: CASSLSKDGVRFF. DNA of the CDR3: TGCGCCAGCAGCTTGTCTAAGGACGGAGTCCGGTTCTTC.

This chain connects TRBV29-1 to TRBJ2-7, with D perhaps being TRBD1 or TRBD2 (5 bases each). Trimming left V 4 bases short and J 2 bases short, with 6 bases between. CDR3 length: 11 residues. Germline V lookup: CDR1 SQVTM, CDR2 ANQGSEA. The CDR3 DNA is TGCAGCGTTGGGGACGCCTACGAGCAGTACTTC. Translated: CSVGDAYEQYF.

The sample holds a few counts of this clone. The CDR3 loop is CASSPTMDSNQPQHF. The CDR3 DNA sequence: TGCGCCAGCAGCCCAACGATGGATAGCAATCAGCCCCAGCATTTT. The chain recombines TRBV4-1 with TRBJ1-5, with D unresolved. Trimming shortened V by 4 bases and J by 0 bases, and 10 bases separated the two germline ends. CDR1 and CDR2 from the germline V gene are MGHRA and YSYEKL. The CDR3 is made up of 15 amino acids.

J is TRBJ1-4 and V is TRBV2; D may be TRBD1 (5 bases). The CDR3 is 13 residues long. Germline CDR1 and CDR2: SNHLY and FYNNEI. V was cut by 8 bases and J by 8 bases, with 15 bases left in between. CDR3 in DNA: TGTGCCAGCGTAGAAATTGGGGGGGAAAAACTGTTTTTT. This translates into CASVEIGGEKLFF.

The chain combines TRBV2 with TRBJ2-3, with D possibly TRBD2 on 6 matching bases. The CDR3 covers 13 residues. Germline V gives CDR1 SNHLY, CDR2 FYNNEI. The V end lost 1 base, the J end lost 14 bases, and 16 bases lay between the germline ends. As DNA, the CDR3 is TGTGCCAGCAGTGAAGGGGAGACTAGTGCTCGGTATTTT. Amino acids: CASSEGETSARYF.